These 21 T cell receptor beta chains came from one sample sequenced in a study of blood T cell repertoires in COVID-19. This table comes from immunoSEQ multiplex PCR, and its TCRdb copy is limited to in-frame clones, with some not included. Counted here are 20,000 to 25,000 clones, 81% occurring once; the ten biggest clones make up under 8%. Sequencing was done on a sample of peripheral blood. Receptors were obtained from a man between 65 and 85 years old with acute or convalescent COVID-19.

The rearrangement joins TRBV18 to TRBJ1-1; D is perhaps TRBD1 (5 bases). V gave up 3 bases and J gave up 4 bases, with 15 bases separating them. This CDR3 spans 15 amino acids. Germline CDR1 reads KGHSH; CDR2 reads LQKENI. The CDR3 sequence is CASSPGTPGGTEAFF. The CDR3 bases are TGTGCCAGCTCACCCGGGACCCCCGGGGGCACTGAAGCTTTCTTT.

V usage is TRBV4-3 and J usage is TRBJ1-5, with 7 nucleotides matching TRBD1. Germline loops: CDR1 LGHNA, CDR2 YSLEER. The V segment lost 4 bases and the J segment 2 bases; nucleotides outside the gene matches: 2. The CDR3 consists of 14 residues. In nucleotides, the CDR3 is TGCGCCAGCAGCCCAGACAGGGGCAATCAGCCCCAGCATTTT. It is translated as CASSPDRGNQPQHF.

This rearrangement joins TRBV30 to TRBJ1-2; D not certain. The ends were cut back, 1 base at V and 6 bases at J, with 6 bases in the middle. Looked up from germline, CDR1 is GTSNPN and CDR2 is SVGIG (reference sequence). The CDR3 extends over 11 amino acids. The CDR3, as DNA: TGTGCCTGGAGTGGAGGGAATGGCTACACCTTC. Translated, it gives CAWSGGNGYTF.

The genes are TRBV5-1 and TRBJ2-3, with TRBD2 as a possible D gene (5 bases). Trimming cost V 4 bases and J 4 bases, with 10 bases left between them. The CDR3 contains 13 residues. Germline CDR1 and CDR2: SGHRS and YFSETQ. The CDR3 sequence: CASSEGLADTQYF. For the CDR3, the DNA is TGCGCCAGCAGCGAGGGTCTGGCAGATACGCAGTATTTT.

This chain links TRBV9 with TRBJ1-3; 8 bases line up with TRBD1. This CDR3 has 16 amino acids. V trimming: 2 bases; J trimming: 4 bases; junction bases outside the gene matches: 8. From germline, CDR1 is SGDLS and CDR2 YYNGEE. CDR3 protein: CASSVTSDRVGNTIYF. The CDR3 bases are TGTGCCAGCAGCGTTACCTCGGACAGGGTAGGAAACACCATATATTTT.

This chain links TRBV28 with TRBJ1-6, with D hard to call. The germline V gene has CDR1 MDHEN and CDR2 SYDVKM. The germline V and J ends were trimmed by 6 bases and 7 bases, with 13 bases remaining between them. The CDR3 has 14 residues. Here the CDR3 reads CASSQVPSNSPLHF. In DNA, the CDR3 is TGTGCCAGCAGCCAGGTTCCCTCCAATTCACCCCTCCACTTT.

DNA of the CDR3: TGTGCCAGCAGTTACGAACAGGGTGGACAGCCCCAGCATTTT. The encoded protein is CASSYEQGGQPQHF. The chain links TRBV6-5 to TRBJ1-5, with a possible D match to TRBD1 (6 bases). Germline lookup yields CDR1 MNHEY and CDR2 SVGAGI. V was pared by 2 bases and J by 7 bases, with 12 bases between. The CDR3 length is 14 residues.

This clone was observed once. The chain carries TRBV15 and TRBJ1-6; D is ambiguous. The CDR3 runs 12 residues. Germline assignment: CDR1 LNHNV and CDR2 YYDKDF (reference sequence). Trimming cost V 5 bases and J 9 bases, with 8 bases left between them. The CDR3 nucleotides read TGTGCCACCAGCGAGGGCCGTTCACCCCTCCACTTT. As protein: CATSEGRSPLHF.

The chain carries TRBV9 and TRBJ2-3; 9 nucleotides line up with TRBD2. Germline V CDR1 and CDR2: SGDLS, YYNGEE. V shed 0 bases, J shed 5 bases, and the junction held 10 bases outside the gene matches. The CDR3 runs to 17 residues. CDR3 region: CASSVGLAVKMGDTQYF. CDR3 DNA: TGTGCCAGCAGCGTAGGACTAGCGGTTAAAATGGGAGATACGCAGTATTTT.

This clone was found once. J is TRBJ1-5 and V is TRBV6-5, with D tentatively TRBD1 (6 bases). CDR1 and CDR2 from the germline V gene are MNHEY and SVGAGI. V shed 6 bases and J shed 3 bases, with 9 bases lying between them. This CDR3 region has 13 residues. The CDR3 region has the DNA TGTGCCAGCAGAGACAGGATCAATCAGCCCCAGCATTTT. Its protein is CASRDRINQPQHF.

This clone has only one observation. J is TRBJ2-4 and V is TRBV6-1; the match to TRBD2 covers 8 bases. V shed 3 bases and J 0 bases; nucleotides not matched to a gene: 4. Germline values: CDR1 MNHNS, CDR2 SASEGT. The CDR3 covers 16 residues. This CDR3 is CASSETGGGAKNIQYF. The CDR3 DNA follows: TGTGCCAGCAGTGAGACCGGGGGGGGAGCCAAAAACATTCAGTACTTC.

CDR3: CASSYRQGDYEQYF. CDR3 nucleotides: TGTGCCAGCAGTTACCGACAGGGGGACTACGAGCAGTACTTC. The V gene is TRBV6-5, the J gene TRBJ2-7; TRBD1 matches at 9 bases. Germline-derived CDR1 and CDR2 are MNHEY and SVGAGI. The CDR3 consists of 14 residues. V was clipped by 2 bases and J by 3 bases; unmatched bases: 2.

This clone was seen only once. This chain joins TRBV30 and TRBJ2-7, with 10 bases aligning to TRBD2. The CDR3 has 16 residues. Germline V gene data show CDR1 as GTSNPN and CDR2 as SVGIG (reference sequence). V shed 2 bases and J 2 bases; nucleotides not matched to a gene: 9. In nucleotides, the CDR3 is TGTGCCTGGAGTCTAGCGGGGGAGGTCCCAACCTACGAGCAGTACTTC. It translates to CAWSLAGEVPTYEQYF.

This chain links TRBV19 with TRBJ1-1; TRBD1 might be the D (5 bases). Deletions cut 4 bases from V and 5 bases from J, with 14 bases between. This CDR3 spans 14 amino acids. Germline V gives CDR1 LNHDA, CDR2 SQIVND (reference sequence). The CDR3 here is CASSNAAGRTEAFF. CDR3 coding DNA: TGTGCCAGTAGTAACGCGGCAGGGAGGACTGAAGCTTTCTTT.

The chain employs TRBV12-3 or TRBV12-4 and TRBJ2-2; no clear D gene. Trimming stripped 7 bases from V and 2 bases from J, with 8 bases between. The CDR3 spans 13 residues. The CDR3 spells CASTPGNTGELFF. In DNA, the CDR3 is TGTGCCAGCACACCAGGAAACACCGGGGAGCTGTTTTTT.

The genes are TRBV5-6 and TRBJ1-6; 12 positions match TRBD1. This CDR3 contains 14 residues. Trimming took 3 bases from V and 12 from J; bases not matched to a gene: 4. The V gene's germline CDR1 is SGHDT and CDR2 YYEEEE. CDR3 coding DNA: TGTGCCAGCAGCTATGGGACAGGGGGCAAACCCCTCCACTTT. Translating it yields CASSYGTGGKPLHF.

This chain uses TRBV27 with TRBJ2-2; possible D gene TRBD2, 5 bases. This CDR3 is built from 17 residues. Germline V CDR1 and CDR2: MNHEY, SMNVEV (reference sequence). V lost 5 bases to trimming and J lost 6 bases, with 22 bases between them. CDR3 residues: CASSLTRHSVRAGELFF. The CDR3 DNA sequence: TGTGCCAGCAGTCTGACAAGGCATTCGGTGCGGGCCGGGGAGCTGTTTTTT.

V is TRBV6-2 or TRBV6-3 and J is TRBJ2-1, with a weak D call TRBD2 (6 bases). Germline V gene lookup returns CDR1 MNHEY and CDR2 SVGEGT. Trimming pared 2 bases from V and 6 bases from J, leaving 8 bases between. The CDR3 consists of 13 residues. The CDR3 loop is CASSYGRTNEQFF. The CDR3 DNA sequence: TGTGCCAGCAGTTACGGGAGGACCAATGAGCAGTTCTTC.

CDR3 region: CASSAGTGDSYNEQFF. The CDR3, as DNA: TGTGCCAGCAGTGCGGGGACAGGGGACTCCTACAATGAGCAGTTCTTC. The chain recombines TRBV6-1 with TRBJ2-1, with 10 positions matching TRBD1. V lost 4 bases and J lost 0; bases outside the gene matches: 3. The CDR3 contains 16 residues. Per the germline V gene, CDR1 is MNHNS and CDR2 is SASEGT.

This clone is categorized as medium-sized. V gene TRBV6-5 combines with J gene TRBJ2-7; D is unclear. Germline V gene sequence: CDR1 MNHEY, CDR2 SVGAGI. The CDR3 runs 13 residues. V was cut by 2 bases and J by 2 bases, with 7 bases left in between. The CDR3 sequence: CASSYRRTYEQYF. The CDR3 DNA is TGTGCCAGCAGTTACCGGCGGACCTACGAGCAGTACTTC.

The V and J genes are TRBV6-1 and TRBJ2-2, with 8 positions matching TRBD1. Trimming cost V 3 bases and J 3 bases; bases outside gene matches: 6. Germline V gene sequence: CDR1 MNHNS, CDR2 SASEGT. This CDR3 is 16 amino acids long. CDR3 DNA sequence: TGTGCCAGCAGTGAGAAGACAGGGGACGACACCGGGGAGCTGTTTTTT. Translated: CASSEKTGDDTGELFF.